The T cell receptor beta chain described here comes from a study of cytomegalovirus exposure and HLA in healthy donors. Findings and limits, study-wide: One variant, a missense change in DCLRE1C, was linked in a later analysis to TCR beta V- and J-gene trimming. The sole available immune exposure information was CMV serostatus. Exclusion applied to some V segments, including TRBV6-2 and TRBV6-3, as they were indistinguishable. A later analysis showed that HLA-associated TCR beta chains had undergone more clonal expansion than equally common others.

The PCR ran on 60 Vbeta and 13 Jbeta primers. Clones were sequenced by immunoSEQ multiplex PCR, and TCRdb holds only the in-frame ones, with some missing. The table lists more than 200,000 clones, about 79% of them singletons. Turning to this clone: Its specificity is not known.

CDR3 length: 13 amino acids. In germline, CDR1 is SGHTA, CDR2 FQGTGA. The germline V and J ends were trimmed by 5 bases and 3 bases, with 10 bases remaining between them. Sequencing used PBMCs. This rearrangement joins TRBV7-3 to TRBJ1-1; possibly TRBD1 for D (5 bases). This TCR derives from a man between 18 and 35 years old in good health and CMV-seronegative. The CDR3 reads CASSLRQYTEAFF. The CDR3 DNA is TGTGCCAGCAGCCTGCGACAGTACACTGAAGCTTTCTTT.